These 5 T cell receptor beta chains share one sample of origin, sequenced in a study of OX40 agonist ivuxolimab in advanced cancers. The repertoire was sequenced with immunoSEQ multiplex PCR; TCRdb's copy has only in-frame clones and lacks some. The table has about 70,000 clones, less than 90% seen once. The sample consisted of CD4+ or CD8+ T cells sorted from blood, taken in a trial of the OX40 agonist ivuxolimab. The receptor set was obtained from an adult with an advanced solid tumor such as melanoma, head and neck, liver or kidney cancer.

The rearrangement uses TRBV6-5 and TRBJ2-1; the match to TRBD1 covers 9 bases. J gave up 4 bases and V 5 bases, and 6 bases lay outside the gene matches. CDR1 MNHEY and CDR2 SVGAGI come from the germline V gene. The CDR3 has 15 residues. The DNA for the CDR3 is TGTGCCAGCAGTGCCGGGACAGGGTTATACAATGAGCAGTTCTTC. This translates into CASSAGTGLYNEQFF.

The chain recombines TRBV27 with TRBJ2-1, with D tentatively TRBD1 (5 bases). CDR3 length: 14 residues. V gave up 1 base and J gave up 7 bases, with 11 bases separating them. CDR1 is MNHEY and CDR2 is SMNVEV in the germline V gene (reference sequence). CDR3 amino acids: CASSLLTVYNEQFF. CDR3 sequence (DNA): TGTGCCAGCAGTTTATTGACAGTCTATAATGAGCAGTTCTTC.

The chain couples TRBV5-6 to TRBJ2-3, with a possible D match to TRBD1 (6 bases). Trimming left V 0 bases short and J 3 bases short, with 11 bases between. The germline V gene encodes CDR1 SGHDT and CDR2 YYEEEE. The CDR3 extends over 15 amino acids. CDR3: CASSLDRVVTDTQYF. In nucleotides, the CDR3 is TGTGCCAGCAGCTTGGACAGGGTTGTGACAGATACGCAGTATTTT.

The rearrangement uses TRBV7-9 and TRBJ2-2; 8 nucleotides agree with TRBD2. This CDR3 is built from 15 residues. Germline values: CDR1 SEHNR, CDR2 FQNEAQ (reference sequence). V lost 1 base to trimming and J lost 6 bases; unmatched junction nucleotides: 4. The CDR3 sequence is CASSLERGRSGELFF. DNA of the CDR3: TGTGCCAGCAGCTTAGAGCGGGGGAGGTCCGGGGAGCTGTTTTTT.

Here the CDR3 DNA reads TGCGCCAGCAGCCCGACAGGGTTTAACTATGGCTACACCTTC. Translation gives CASSPTGFNYGYTF. The rearrangement links TRBV4-1 to TRBJ1-2, with 7 bases aligning to TRBD1. The V gene end was trimmed by 4 bases and the J gene end by 1 base; junction bases not matched to a gene: 3. CDR1 MGHRA and CDR2 YSYEKL come from the germline V gene. CDR3 length equals 14 residues.